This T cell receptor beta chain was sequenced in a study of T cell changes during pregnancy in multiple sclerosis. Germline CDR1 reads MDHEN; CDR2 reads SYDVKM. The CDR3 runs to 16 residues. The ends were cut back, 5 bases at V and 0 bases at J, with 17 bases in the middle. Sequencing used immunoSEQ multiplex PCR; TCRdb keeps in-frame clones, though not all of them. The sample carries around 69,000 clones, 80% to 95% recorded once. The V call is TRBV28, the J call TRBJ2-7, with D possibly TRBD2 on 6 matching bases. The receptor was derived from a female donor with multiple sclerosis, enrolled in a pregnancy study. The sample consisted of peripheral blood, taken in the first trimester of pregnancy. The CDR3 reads CASSPILGGTSYEQYF. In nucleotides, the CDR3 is TGTGCCAGCAGTCCAATCTTAGGCGGGACCTCCTACGAGCAGTACTTC. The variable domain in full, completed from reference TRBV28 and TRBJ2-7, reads DVKVTQSSRYLVKRTGEKVFLECVQDMDHENMFWYRQDPGLGLRLIYFSYDVKMKEKGDIPEGYSVSREKKERFSLILESASTNQTSMYLCASSPILGGTSYEQYFGPGTRLTVT.